This TCR beta chain derives from a study of early T cells in non-severe SARS-CoV-2 infection. This clonotype was counted ten times or more. Trimming stripped 3 bases from V and 1 base from J, with 9 bases between. The germline gives CDR1 DFQATT, CDR2 SNEGSKA (reference sequence). This CDR3 contains 13 residues. Unique molecular identifiers were added to individual cDNA molecules. TCRdb used MiXCR to reprocess the 5' RACE reads, holding one entry per CDR3 protein. The sample lists some 48,000 distinct CDR3 sequences; over 3.5% were seen once. The TCR sequence derives from an adult who was a healthcare worker with PCR-confirmed SARS-CoV-2 infection or an uninfected control (not recorded which). The sample taken for sequencing was whole blood. The rearrangement uses TRBV20-1 and TRBJ1-1, with D possibly TRBD1 on 6 matching bases. CDR3 protein: CSARPTGNTEAFF. CDR3 coding DNA: TGCAGTGCTAGGCCGACAGGGAACACTGAAGCTTTCTTT.